Each of the 20 T cell receptor beta chains below was sequenced from the same sample in a study of blood T cell repertoires in COVID-19. Sequencing used immunoSEQ multiplex PCR; TCRdb keeps in-frame clones, though not all of them. The sample lists fewer than 200,000 clones, more than 75% occurring once. The sequenced sample was PBMCs or T cells enriched from blood (not recorded which). The receptors stem from a woman aged 50 to 60 who had recovered from COVID-19.

V usage is TRBV5-1 and J usage is TRBJ2-4; 10 bases are shared with TRBD2. The germline CDR1 and CDR2 sequences are SGHRS and YFSETQ. The CDR3 length is 17 residues. Losses at the gene ends were 1 base for V and 3 bases for J; bases not matched to a gene: 7. CDR3 sequence reads: CASSLTSGITGKNIQYF. CDR3 bases: TGCGCCAGCAGCTTGACTAGCGGGATAACAGGCAAAAACATTCAGTACTTC.

V and J are TRBV19 and TRBJ2-1; TRBD1 matches 9 bases. The CDR3 extends over 15 amino acids. In germline, CDR1 is LNHDA, CDR2 SQIVND (reference sequence). V lost 5 bases, J lost 2 bases, and 4 bases stayed unmatched. The CDR3 region has the DNA TGTGCCAGTAGTCCTCGGACAGGGGCCTACAATGAGCAGTTCTTC. Its protein is CASSPRTGAYNEQFF.

The chain uses TRBV11-2 and TRBJ1-2, with 8 bases fitting TRBD1. In germline, CDR1 is SGHAT, CDR2 FQNNGV. This CDR3 is 12 amino acids long. V was clipped by 5 bases and J by 4 bases; unmatched bases: 0. In nucleotides, the CDR3 is TGTGCCAGCAGCGACAGGGGCTATGGCTACACCTTC. Translated: CASSDRGYGYTF.

This chain links TRBV7-2 with TRBJ1-2; TRBD1 matches 8 bases. V dropped 3 bases and J dropped 4; count of bases not matched to a gene: 4. Germline values: CDR1 SGHTA, CDR2 FQGNSA. This CDR3 comprises 14 residues. DNA for the CDR3: TGTGCCAGCAGCTTCCGTACAGGGGGCTATGGCTACACCTTC. Translating gives CASSFRTGGYGYTF.

This chain connects TRBV4-3 to TRBJ2-3; perhaps TRBD1 as D (6 bases). The germline V gene has CDR1 LGHNA and CDR2 YSLEER. Trimming took off 2 bases at V and 3 bases at J, with 27 bases between the two ends. The CDR3 extends over 20 amino acids. The CDR3 DNA sequence: TGCGCCAGCAGCCAAAGCGGACGGGTGGGGGCAGGGTTCTGGACAGATACGCAGTATTTT. It codes for CASSQSGRVGAGFWTDTQYF.

The chain links TRBV28 to TRBJ2-2; 8 nucleotides line up with TRBD2. In germline, CDR1 is MDHEN, CDR2 SYDVKM. The J segment lost 4 bases and the V segment lost 3 bases, leaving 4 bases of the junction unmatched. CDR3 length: 15 residues. Written as DNA, the CDR3 is TGTGCCAGCAGTTTTTCTAGCGGGCCCACCGGGGAGCTGTTTTTT. This gives the protein CASSFSSGPTGELFF. The complete variable domain, with remaining parts taken from reference TRBV28 and TRBJ2-2, reads DVKVTQSSRYLVKRTGEKVFLECVQDMDHENMFWYRQDPGLGLRLIYFSYDVKMKEKGDIPEGYSVSREKKERFSLILESASTNQTSMYLCASSFSSGPTGELFFGEGSRLTVL.

This sequence joins TRBV30 and TRBJ1-3; D is undetermined. The CDR3 runs to 13 residues. V shed 1 base and J shed 1 base, with 5 bases lying between them. In germline, CDR1 is GTSNPN, CDR2 SVGIG (reference sequence). The CDR3 region has the DNA TGTGCCTGGAGTGGGCGGTCTGGAAACACCATATATTTT. Protein product: CAWSGRSGNTIYF. Variable domain in full (rest from reference TRBV30 and TRBJ1-3): SQTIHQWPATLVQPVGSPLSLECTVEGTSNPNLYWYRQAAGRGLQLLFYSVGIGQISSEVPQNLSASRPQDRQFILSSKKLLLSDSGFYLCAWSGRSGNTIYFGEGSWLTVV.

The chain uses TRBV2 and TRBJ1-5; weak D call: TRBD1 (5 bases). Trimming shortened V by 1 base and J by 2 bases, and 6 bases separated the two germline ends. Germline CDR1 and CDR2: SNHLY and FYNNEI. The CDR3 has 14 amino acids. The CDR3, as DNA: TGTGCCAGCAGTGAAGGGGGCCGCAATCAGCCCCAGCATTTT. This sequence encodes CASSEGGRNQPQHF.

CDR3 amino acids: CASSSNAGEQFF. The CDR3 DNA reads as TGTGCCAGCAGCTCCAACGCGGGCGAGCAGTTCTTC. The V gene is TRBV11-2, the J gene TRBJ2-1; tentatively, D is TRBD2 (5 bases). CDR3 size: 12 residues. Germline V gene sequence: CDR1 SGHAT, CDR2 FQNNGV. Trimming stripped 4 bases from V and 10 bases from J, with 11 bases between.

The chain carries TRBV28 and TRBJ1-1, with D hard to call. CDR1 and CDR2 from the germline V gene are MDHEN and SYDVKM. Deletions cut 1 base from V and 8 bases from J, with 5 bases between. The CDR3 runs 11 residues. The CDR3 here is CASSLSREAFF. The CDR3 coding sequence is TGTGCCAGCAGTTTATCCCGGGAAGCTTTCTTT. The variable domain in full, completed from reference TRBV28 and TRBJ1-1, reads DVKVTQSSRYLVKRTGEKVFLECVQDMDHENMFWYRQDPGLGLRLIYFSYDVKMKEKGDIPEGYSVSREKKERFSLILESASTNQTSMYLCASSLSREAFFGQGTRLTVV.

The chain is built from TRBV18 and TRBJ1-5; 8 bases align to TRBD1. The germline gives CDR1 KGHSH, CDR2 LQKENI. V shed 0 bases and J 6 bases; nucleotides not matched to a gene: 7. The CDR3 contains 16 residues. This CDR3 is CASSPPYRTGLQPQHF. The CDR3 nucleotides read TGTGCCAGCTCACCACCCTACCGGACAGGGCTTCAGCCCCAGCATTTT.

The chain joins TRBV18 to TRBJ2-3, with D unresolved. V was cut by 6 bases and J by 4 bases, with 11 bases left in between. The CDR3 contains 13 residues. CDR1 KGHSH and CDR2 LQKENI come from the germline V gene. CDR3 sequence reads: CASSLDPADTQYF. DNA of the CDR3: TGTGCCAGCTCCCTAGACCCCGCAGATACGCAGTATTTT.

This clone has only a few counts. The rearrangement links TRBV24-1 to TRBJ2-1, with 8 bases identical to TRBD2. The V gene's germline CDR1 is KGHDR and CDR2 SFDVKD. J was trimmed by 5 bases and V by 6 bases; bases with no gene match: 8. The CDR3 extends over 15 amino acids. CDR3 residues: CATSTRTSLNNEQFF. The CDR3 nucleotides read TGTGCCACCAGTACTCGGACTAGCCTGAACAATGAGCAGTTCTTC.

Only a few counts were recorded for this clone. The chain employs TRBV10-3 and TRBJ2-3; D is possibly TRBD1 (6 bases). Germline assignment: CDR1 ENHRY and CDR2 SYGVKD. V lost 6 bases, J lost 3 bases, and 13 bases lay in between. The CDR3 runs 14 residues. The CDR3 DNA follows: TGTGCCATCAGGAGGGGGAGAGATACAGATACGCAGTATTTT. Its translation: CAIRRGRDTDTQYF.

V usage is TRBV15 and J usage is TRBJ2-7; 7 bases are shared with TRBD1. The CDR3 has 15 amino acids. J was trimmed by 2 bases and V by 0 bases; bases with no gene match: 4. Germline values: CDR1 LNHNV, CDR2 YYDKDF (reference sequence). This chain's CDR3 is CATSREAGGPYEQYF. The CDR3, as DNA: TGTGCCACCAGCAGAGAAGCAGGGGGTCCCTACGAGCAGTACTTC.

CDR3 sequence reads: CATLYLGTGNTGELFF. CDR3 in DNA: TGTGCCACCTTGTATCTGGGGACAGGGAACACCGGGGAGCTGTTTTTT. The chain has TRBV27 and TRBJ2-2; TRBD1 aligns across 8 bases. Germline V gene data show CDR1 as MNHEY and CDR2 as SMNVEV (reference sequence). This CDR3 is 16 amino acids long. J lost 1 base, V lost 10 bases, and 11 bases had no gene match.

V and J are TRBV6-5 and TRBJ2-3; 11 bases map to TRBD1. Germline V gene data show CDR1 as MNHEY and CDR2 as SVGAGI. V was clipped by 6 bases and J by 3 bases; unmatched bases: 5. The CDR3 sequence is 15 residues long. In DNA form, the CDR3 reads TGTGCCAGCAGCTACCGGGACAGGGGGACAGATACGCAGTATTTT. Its translation: CASSYRDRGTDTQYF.

This clone was picked up one time. CDR3 bases: TGTGCCAGCAGCCTCACAGATACGCAGTATTTT. This encodes CASSLTDTQYF. This rearrangement joins TRBV2 to TRBJ2-3; D gene ambiguous. Germline V gives CDR1 SNHLY, CDR2 FYNNEI. The CDR3 has 11 residues. V was trimmed by 6 bases and J by 2 bases, leaving 3 bases between them. The entire variable domain, with the rest obtained from reference TRBV2 and TRBJ2-3, is as follows: EPEVTQTPSHQVTQMGQEVILRCVPISNHLYFYWYRQILGQKVEFLVSFYNNEISEKSEIFDDQFSVERPDGSNFTLKIRSTKLEDSAMYFCASSLTDTQYFGPGTRLTVL.

The J gene is TRBJ2-2, the V gene TRBV4-3; 9 nucleotides line up with TRBD1. V shed 3 bases and J 5 bases; nucleotides not matched to a gene: 1. Germline CDR1 and CDR2: LGHNA and YSLEER. The CDR3 covers 14 residues. The CDR3 here is CASSHGQGTGELFF. CDR3 nucleotide sequence: TGCGCCAGCAGCCATGGACAGGGGACCGGGGAGCTGTTTTTT.

The chain recombines TRBV7-8 with TRBJ1-1; unclear D gene. This CDR3 is built from 13 residues. Trimming removed 3 bases from V and 1 base from J, with 6 bases in between. Germline CDR1 is SGHVS and CDR2 is FQNEAQ. Here the CDR3 reads CASSLQENTEAFF. CDR3 bases: TGTGCCAGCAGCTTGCAGGAGAACACTGAAGCTTTCTTT.